Each of the 10 T cell receptor beta chains below was sequenced from the same sample in a study of shared clonotypes between healthy human individuals. Repertoires were generated with immunoSEQ multiplex PCR, while TCRdb's copy carries only in-frame clones and drops some. The table includes 2 million or so clones, around 95% detected once. Sequenced material: naive CD4+ T cells sorted from blood. The subset denotes: CD45RA+ positively selected. The receptors here all came from a man between 18 and 29 years old in good health.

This CDR3 reads CASSQDRLPHTEAFF. CDR3 DNA sequence: TGCGCCAGCAGCCAAGATAGGCTTCCCCACACTGAAGCTTTCTTT. The chain couples TRBV4-3 to TRBJ1-1; the D is unclear. This CDR3 comprises 15 residues. CDR1 and CDR2 from the germline V gene are LGHNA and YSLEER. The germline V and J ends were trimmed by 0 bases and 3 bases, with 11 bases remaining between them.

The CDR3 DNA reads as TGTGCCAGCAGCCAAGACAACTTGCCCCCCCGGACAGGGGTAGGCGAGCAGTACTTC. The encoded protein is CASSQDNLPPRTGVGEQYF. The chain couples TRBV4-2 to TRBJ2-7; 9 bases map to TRBD1. V lost 0 bases to trimming and J lost 6 bases; unmatched junction nucleotides: 18. Germline CDR1 is LGHNA and CDR2 is YNFKEQ. The CDR3 is made up of 19 amino acids.

The rearrangement uses TRBV7-2 and TRBJ2-7, with a weak D call TRBD1 (6 bases). From germline, CDR1 is SGHTA and CDR2 FQGNSA. V was clipped by 1 base and J by 3 bases, with 10 bases between them. This CDR3 spans 14 amino acids. The CDR3 loop reads CASSLVDRFYEQYF. CDR3 coding DNA: TGTGCCAGCAGCTTAGTTGACAGGTTCTACGAGCAGTACTTC.

This chain links TRBV11-3 with TRBJ2-4; 12 nucleotides match TRBD1. CDR1 is SGHNT, CDR2 YENEEA, per germline. The junction had 11 bases not matched to a gene; V was cut back by 3 bases and J by 5 bases. This CDR3 region has 18 residues. CDR3 sequence reads: CASSLHLPGQGAENIQYF. The CDR3 DNA reads TGTGCCAGCAGCTTGCACCTTCCGGGACAGGGGGCTGAAAACATTCAGTACTTC.

This clone was counted once. This chain joins TRBV14 and TRBJ1-1; D might be TRBD1 (5 bases). Germline CDR1 and CDR2: SGHDN and FVKESK. The CDR3 has 15 residues. V lost 4 bases to trimming and J lost 7 bases, with 19 bases between them. The chain's CDR3 is CASSPEGWWSFEAFF. Written as DNA, the CDR3 is TGTGCCAGCAGCCCTGAGGGGTGGTGGTCTTTTGAAGCTTTCTTT.

The V gene is TRBV7-9, the J gene TRBJ2-7; the D call may be TRBD1 or TRBD2 (5 bases each). With 6 bases removed from V and 4 bases from J, the gap between germline ends came to 16 bases. The CDR3 runs to 14 residues. The germline V gene has CDR1 SEHNR and CDR2 FQNEAQ (reference sequence). The CDR3 DNA follows: TGTGCCAGCAGGCTGGGGGAGTCGGAGTACGAGCAGTACTTC. Translation gives CASRLGESEYEQYF.

The chain is built from TRBV4-1 and TRBJ1-2, with a possible D match to TRBD1 (6 bases). Germline values: CDR1 MGHRA, CDR2 YSYEKL. The V end lost 1 base, the J end lost 0 bases, and 15 bases lay between the germline ends. The CDR3 extends over 17 amino acids. CDR3 amino acids: CASSQGTGPKTNYGYTF. CDR3 nucleotide sequence: TGCGCCAGCAGCCAAGGAACAGGGCCGAAAACTAACTATGGCTACACCTTC.

The gene calls are TRBV27 and TRBJ2-7; 9 bases agree with TRBD1. Germline V gives CDR1 MNHEY, CDR2 SMNVEV (reference sequence). Germline trimming cut 5 bases from V and 4 bases from J; bases unmatched to any gene: 6. The CDR3 runs to 14 residues. This chain's CDR3 is CASSPRDRDYEQYF. In DNA, the CDR3 is TGTGCCAGCAGTCCTCGGGACAGGGATTACGAGCAGTACTTC.

The chain joins TRBV10-1 to TRBJ2-3; D gene uncertain. The CDR3 has 12 residues. V dropped 0 bases and J dropped 9 bases, with 7 bases sitting between them. Germline V CDR1 and CDR2: WNHNN, SYGVQD (reference sequence). The CDR3 is CASSESKGTQYF. The DNA for the CDR3 is TGCGCCAGCAGTGAGTCGAAAGGAACGCAGTATTTT.

V usage is TRBV29-1 and J usage is TRBJ1-3; D remains ambiguous. Germline V gene lookup returns CDR1 SQVTM and CDR2 ANQGSEA. CDR3 length equals 13 residues. Trimming shortened V by 4 bases and J by 2 bases, and 9 bases separated the two germline ends. The CDR3 bases are TGCAGCGTTGGGAGTTCTCCTGGAAACACCATATATTTT. Translated, it gives CSVGSSPGNTIYF.